The 5 T cell receptor beta chains below come from one sample, sequenced in a study of Ad26.COV2.S vaccination and SARS-CoV-2 variants. Sequencing was performed with immunoSEQ multiplex PCR; in TCRdb, only in-frame clones are kept and a portion is missing. The table records 400,000 to 500,000 clones, about 91% of them present only once. Treatment here: around 19 received Ad26.COV2.S at low or high dose, single or two shots; about 5 received placebo; per-sample allocation not given. At day 63 after the first vaccine or placebo injection, samples were drawn. Specimen: peripheral blood, collected in a trial of Ad26.COV2.S vaccine versus placebo. The receptors were gathered from a person aged 18-65 years who received the Ad26.COV2.S COVID-19 vaccine or a placebo.

V and J are TRBV12-3 or TRBV12-4 and TRBJ1-2; D remains unclear. The germline V and J ends were trimmed by 2 bases and 7 bases, with 11 bases remaining between them. The CDR3 length is 13 residues. CDR3: CASSLQGRGGYTF. Written as DNA, the CDR3 is TGTGCCAGCAGTTTACAAGGTCGGGGTGGCTACACCTTC.

The chain is built from TRBV29-1 and TRBJ2-7, with D tentatively TRBD2 (5 bases). Germline CDR1 and CDR2: SQVTM and ANQGSEA. The ends were cut back, 6 bases at V and 3 bases at J, with 18 bases in the middle. This CDR3 spans 14 amino acids. The CDR3 DNA reads TGCAGCGTCCAAACACCCGGGAACTTCTACGAGCAGTACTTC. Encoded protein: CSVQTPGNFYEQYF.

The rearrangement uses TRBV6-4 and TRBJ1-1; D gene uncertain. CDR1 and CDR2 (germline): MRHNA, SNTAGT. V lost 4 bases, J lost 4 bases, and 10 bases lay in between. The CDR3 sequence is 13 residues long. CDR3 sequence: CASSAGKFTEAFF. The CDR3 bases are TGTGCCAGCAGTGCTGGAAAGTTCACTGAAGCTTTCTTT.

The chain couples TRBV11-2 to TRBJ2-3, with 9 bases identical to TRBD1. V lost 6 bases to trimming and J lost 6 bases; unmatched junction nucleotides: 10. CDR1 is SGHAT and CDR2 is FQNNGV in the germline V gene. The CDR3 is 15 residues long. CDR3 coding DNA: TGTGCCAGCAGACGCCGGGACAGGGTGTCGGATACGCAGTATTTT. Translating it yields CASRRRDRVSDTQYF.

This clone was counted only a few times. V and J are TRBV5-1 and TRBJ1-2; 8 positions match TRBD1. This CDR3 has 13 amino acids. Germline-derived CDR1 and CDR2 are SGHRS and YFSETQ. V shed 4 bases and J 8 bases; nucleotides not matched to a gene: 7. The CDR3 DNA reads as TGCGCCAGCAGCCCCGGACAGGGAGAGGGCTACACCTTC. Amino acids: CASSPGQGEGYTF.